Listed here is a single T cell receptor beta chain. This sample was taken from a study of shared clonotypes between healthy human individuals. TCRdb's copy holds only in-frame clones and misses some; the assay was immunoSEQ multiplex PCR. This table has roughly 2.2 million clones, 85% to 95% appearing once. This CDR3 is built from 15 residues. Trimming took off 3 bases at V and 5 bases at J, with 16 bases between the two ends. CDR1 and CDR2 (germline): SGHTA, FQGNSA. The source is a man aged 18 to 30 in good health. Some clones in this sample may be carry-over from other donors' samples. Sequenced: naive CD4+ T cells from PBMCs. Described subset: CD45RA+ positively selected. The chain uses TRBV7-2 and TRBJ2-5, with D possibly being TRBD2 (6 bases). CDR3 protein: CASSFDVGRMETQYF. The CDR3 DNA sequence: TGTGCCAGCAGCTTTGACGTGGGGAGGATGGAGACCCAGTACTTC. Full variable domain (remainder filled in from reference TRBV7-2 and TRBJ2-5): GAGVSQSPSNKVTEKGKDVELRCDPISGHTALYWYRQSLGQGLEFLIYFQGNSAPDKSGLPSDRFSAERTGGSVSTLTIQRTQQEDSAVYLCASSFDVGRMETQYFGPGTRLLVL.